This T cell receptor beta chain came from a study of response to subunit inactivated influenza vaccine. This clonotype appeared many times. What it binds is unknown. TCRdb recomputed calls from the RT-PCR reads with MiXCR, one row per CDR3 protein. This sample yields hundreds of thousands of distinct CDR3 sequences, of which approximately 10% are seen a single time; around 10% belongs to the top ten. The V segment lost 7 bases and the J segment 6 bases; nucleotides outside the gene matches: 14. CDR1 and CDR2 from the germline V gene are SGHRS and YFSETQ. This CDR3 is 15 amino acids long. Study results and limitations: Each seasonal influenza vaccination recruits few new T cells, the authors suggested.

This same sample was also taken into another study, of T cells expressing NK-cell markers. This second study notes: As the method of synthesis, 5'RACE template switching with UMIs yielded TCR beta cDNA. Source material for TCR beta repertoires consisted of sorted CD3+CD56+NKG2C+, CD3+CD56+NKG2C- and CD3+CD56-NKG2C+ T cells. Seven of the eight sequenced donors were classified as HCMV-seropositive, and one was classified as seronegative. Each of over 5 donors carried dominant NKG2C+ clonotypes accounting for roughly 1.0-7.5% of CD8+ T cells.

The chain combines TRBV5-1 with TRBJ1-2, with 8 bases lining up with TRBD1. Source: PBMCs from blood, taken on the day of vaccination. The receptor was derived from a man between 45 and 60 years old who received an inactivated influenza vaccine. In nucleotides, the CDR3 is TGCGCCAGCCAACCCTATATGGCAGGGGGCGATGGCTACACCTTC. Protein: CASQPYMAGGDGYTF.